The 26 T cell receptor beta chains reported below all come from one sample, sequenced in a study of CD8+ T cells in alopecia areata. Following extraction, RNA underwent reverse transcription to cDNA, which served as the sequencing template. Method: immunoSEQ multiplex PCR; TCRdb's copy keeps in-frame clones and lacks some. The table includes 220,000 or so clones, around three fifths detected once. This specimen was CD4+ T cells sorted from blood, taken at week 0. These receptors originate from a human donor with alopecia areata.

This sequence joins TRBV19 and TRBJ2-6; 7 nucleotides line up with TRBD1. With V trimmed by 7 bases and J by 2 bases, 2 bases remained unmatched. The CDR3 loop spans 14 amino acids. The germline V gene has CDR1 LNHDA and CDR2 SQIVND (reference sequence). DNA of the CDR3: TGTGCCAGTACAGGGGGTCCTGGGGCCAACGTCCTGACTTTC. Residues: CASTGGPGANVLTF.

The gene calls are TRBV15 and TRBJ2-7; TRBD2 might be the D (5 bases). Germline V gene sequence: CDR1 LNHNV, CDR2 YYDKDF (reference sequence). The CDR3 has 14 residues. Trimming pared 4 bases from V and 2 bases from J, leaving 12 bases between. CDR3 sequence: CATSTIGSAYEQYF. The CDR3 region has the DNA TGTGCCACCAGCACAATAGGGAGCGCCTACGAGCAGTACTTC.

This clone was recorded a few times. This sequence joins TRBV6-6 and TRBJ2-4, with no clear D. Per germline, CDR1 MNHNY and CDR2 SVGAGI (reference sequence). The CDR3 covers 15 residues. Between the trimmed V and J ends, which lost 2 bases and 1 base, there was a span of 9 bases. In DNA form, the CDR3 reads TGTGCCAGCAGTTACAGGAGCACGGCCAAAAACATTCAGTACTTC. Translation gives CASSYRSTAKNIQYF.

The chain couples TRBV23-1 to TRBJ1-5, with 8 bases aligning to TRBD1. TRBV23-1 is assigned to the ORF class and has an uncertain function. The V segment lost 0 bases and the J segment 0 bases; nucleotides outside the gene matches: 4. The CDR3 is 17 amino acids. The CDR3 protein is CASSQSRTGISNQPQHF. CDR3 in DNA: TGCGCCAGCAGTCAATCCCGGACAGGGATTAGCAATCAGCCCCAGCATTTT.

This chain joins TRBV29-1 and TRBJ1-1, with D uncertain. V was trimmed by 2 bases and J by 6 bases, leaving 10 bases between them. CDR1 SQVTM and CDR2 ANQGSEA come from the germline V gene. The CDR3 covers 12 residues. The CDR3 loop reads CSVETSLPEAFF. CDR3 in DNA: TGCAGCGTTGAAACCAGCCTCCCTGAAGCTTTCTTT.

In this sample, this clone turned up a few times. The chain links TRBV30 to TRBJ2-1, with TRBD2 as a possible D gene (5 bases). Germline V gives CDR1 GTSNPN, CDR2 SVGIG (reference sequence). This CDR3 contains 14 residues. Trimming cost V 2 bases and J 8 bases, with 16 bases left between them. In DNA, the CDR3 is TGTGCCTGGAGTCCCTCCCGATTGGAGGATGAGCAGTTCTTC. It codes for CAWSPSRLEDEQFF. The whole variable domain, remainder taken from reference TRBV30 and TRBJ2-1, is SQTIHQWPATLVQPVGSPLSLECTVEGTSNPNLYWYRQAAGRGLQLLFYSVGIGQISSEVPQNLSASRPQDRQFILSSKKLLLSDSGFYLCAWSPSRLEDEQFFGPGTRLTVL.

The rearrangement uses TRBV5-1 and TRBJ2-2; 12 bases align to TRBD1. Germline CDR1 and CDR2: SGHRS and YFSETQ. The trim removed 4 bases at V and 6 bases at J, leaving 7 bases unmatched. This CDR3 has 16 residues. CDR3 loop: CASSTGQGAPSGELFF. The CDR3 bases are TGCGCCAGCAGCACGGGACAGGGGGCGCCCTCCGGGGAGCTGTTTTTT.

This rearrangement joins TRBV5-1 to TRBJ1-2; 11 bases map to TRBD1. Germline V gene sequence: CDR1 SGHRS, CDR2 YFSETQ. The trim removed 3 bases at V and 6 bases at J, leaving 4 bases unmatched. The CDR3 is made up of 14 amino acids. CDR3 amino acids: CASSSEDRGHGYTF. Here the CDR3 DNA reads TGCGCCAGCAGCTCGGAGGACAGGGGGCATGGCTACACCTTC.

The rearrangement uses TRBV28 and TRBJ2-7; no reliable D call. CDR1 is MDHEN and CDR2 is SYDVKM in the germline V gene. This CDR3 is 14 amino acids long. V was pared by 6 bases and J by 3 bases, with 15 bases between. This CDR3 is CASRPLGLFYEQYF. In DNA form, the CDR3 reads TGTGCCAGCAGGCCACTGGGATTGTTCTACGAGCAGTACTTC.

This clone appeared a few times. The CDR3 DNA sequence: TGTGCCAGCAGTTCGGGCGGGACAGGTAAACGGCCCCAGCATTTT. Translation: CASSSGGTGKRPQHF. V gene TRBV27 combines with J gene TRBJ1-5, with TRBD1 matching 8 bases. The trim removed 4 bases at V and 9 bases at J, leaving 11 bases unmatched. The V gene's germline CDR1 is MNHEY and CDR2 SMNVEV (reference sequence). The CDR3 is 15 amino acids.

This chain connects TRBV7-6 to TRBJ1-2, with D perhaps TRBD1 (5 bases). Trimming removed 5 bases at V and 7 bases at J, with 20 bases between. The CDR3 contains 15 residues. Germline V gene data show CDR1 as SGHVS and CDR2 as FNYEAQ. CDR3 nucleotides: TGTGCCAGCAGCCCCCAGGGAGGGGTCCGATCTGGCTACACCTTC. This codes for CASSPQGGVRSGYTF.

In its sample, this clone was seen a few times. This chain links TRBV29-1 with TRBJ2-2; 10 bases are a match to TRBD2. V trimming: 3 bases; J trimming: 4 bases; junction bases outside the gene matches: 5. The CDR3 sequence is 15 residues long. From germline, CDR1 is SQVTM and CDR2 ANQGSEA. CDR3 nucleotides: TGCAGCGTTGACAGCGGGGGGGCCCTCACCGGGGAGCTGTTTTTT. It encodes CSVDSGGALTGELFF.

This chain links TRBV5-1 with TRBJ1-2; D is ambiguous. The germline V gene has CDR1 SGHRS and CDR2 YFSETQ. V was trimmed by 4 bases and J by 4 bases, leaving 14 bases between them. The CDR3 consists of 14 residues. This chain's CDR3 is CASSQVPLGYGYTF. CDR3 bases: TGCGCCAGCAGCCAGGTCCCTTTGGGCTATGGCTACACCTTC.

This clone was detected a few times. The sample holds other DNA sequences that translate to the same CDR3. The V gene is TRBV5-1, the J gene TRBJ1-1; D is undetermined. Per germline, CDR1 SGHRS and CDR2 YFSETQ. The CDR3 has 12 residues. With 2 bases removed from V and 3 bases from J, the gap between germline ends came to 5 bases. The CDR3 loop reads CASSFGDTEAFF. CDR3 sequence (DNA): TGCGCCAGCAGCTTTGGGGACACTGAAGCTTTCTTT.

This chain connects TRBV27 to TRBJ2-3, with no clear D. CDR1 and CDR2 from the germline V gene are MNHEY and SMNVEV (reference sequence). V was cut by 0 bases and J by 6 bases, with 10 bases left in between. The CDR3 has 14 amino acids. The chain's CDR3 is CASSLSVAWDTQYF. Written as DNA, the CDR3 is TGTGCCAGCAGTTTATCGGTCGCGTGGGATACGCAGTATTTT.

The genes are TRBV7-3 and TRBJ2-7, with D hard to call. Per the germline V gene, CDR1 is SGHTA and CDR2 is FQGTGA. Deletions cut 5 bases from V and 4 bases from J, with 12 bases between. This CDR3 has 13 amino acids. The CDR3 DNA follows: TGTGCCAGCAGCGCCCAAAGGGCGTACGAGCAGTACTTC. This translates into CASSAQRAYEQYF.

The CDR3 bases are TGTGCCAGCTCACCACCTAGCGGGAGAGGAGAGACCCAGTACTTC. Amino acids: CASSPPSGRGETQYF. The rearrangement links TRBV18 to TRBJ2-5; 9 bases match TRBD2. The CDR3 extends over 15 amino acids. Germline assignment: CDR1 KGHSH and CDR2 LQKENI. With 0 bases clipped from V and 4 bases from J, the junction kept 3 bases outside the gene matches. Full variable domain (outside the CDR3, taken from reference TRBV18 and TRBJ2-5): NAGVMQNPRHLVRRRGQEARLRCSPMKGHSHVYWYRQLPEEGLKFMVYLQKENIIDESGMPKERFSAEFPKEGPSILRIQQVVRGDSAAYFCASSPPSGRGETQYFGPGTRLLVL.

The V and J genes are TRBV11-2 and TRBJ1-6, with D unclear. This CDR3 has 16 amino acids. CDR1 and CDR2 from the germline V gene are SGHAT and FQNNGV. V was shortened by 0 bases and J by 5 bases, with 11 bases between the two germline ends. This CDR3 is CASSLESRNNNSPLHF. The CDR3 DNA sequence: TGTGCCAGCAGCTTAGAGTCCCGAAACAATAATTCACCCCTCCACTTT. Filled out from reference TRBV11-2 and TRBJ1-6, the complete variable domain reads EAGVAQSPRYKIIEKRQSVAFWCNPISGHATLYWYQQILGQGPKLLIQFQNNGVVDDSQLPKDRFSAERLKGVDSTLKIQPAKLEDSAVYLCASSLESRNNNSPLHFGNGTRLTVT.

V gene TRBV25-1 combines with J gene TRBJ2-7; weak D call: TRBD1 (6 bases). In germline, CDR1 is MGHDK, CDR2 SYGVNS. This CDR3 comprises 12 residues. Trimming cost V 6 bases and J 3 bases, with 9 bases left between them. The CDR3 DNA reads as TGTGCCAGCAGCCGGACAGACTACGAGCAGTACTTC. It encodes CASSRTDYEQYF.

The gene calls are TRBV6-1 and TRBJ2-1, with 11 bases that match TRBD2. The length of the CDR3 is 15 residues. With V trimmed by 10 bases and J by 7 bases, 12 bases remained unmatched. Germline lookup yields CDR1 MNHNS and CDR2 SASEGT. For the CDR3, the DNA is TGTGCCATCGATAATAGCGGGAGGGCCTCGAATGAGCAGTTCTTC. This gives the protein CAIDNSGRASNEQFF.

Points on this clone: The sample has other DNA sequences that encode this CDR3 too. The V gene is TRBV11-2, the J gene TRBJ2-5; weak D call: TRBD2 (6 bases). CDR1 is SGHAT and CDR2 is FQNNGV in the germline V gene. V was cut by 1 base and J by 2 bases, with 11 bases left in between. This CDR3 comprises 15 residues. The CDR3 is CASSLVGGTQETQYF. The DNA of the CDR3 is TGTGCCAGCAGCTTAGTTGGGGGGACTCAAGAGACCCAGTACTTC.

Written as DNA, the CDR3 is TGTGCCAGCAGCGCATGGGACAGCACTAATGAAAAACTGTTTTTT. This codes for CASSAWDSTNEKLFF. The rearrangement joins TRBV11-2 to TRBJ1-4; 7 nucleotides align to TRBD1. The trim removed 5 bases at V and 2 bases at J, leaving 5 bases unmatched. The CDR3 spans 15 residues. Germline V CDR1 and CDR2: SGHAT, FQNNGV.

This clone has a single count. The genes are TRBV9 and TRBJ2-3; D unresolved. Between the trimmed V and J ends, which lost 1 base and 2 bases, there was a span of 5 bases. This CDR3 is 13 amino acids long. CDR1 SGDLS and CDR2 YYNGEE come from the germline V gene. CDR3 loop: CASSVSSTDTQYF. The CDR3 DNA reads TGTGCCAGCAGCGTAAGTTCCACAGATACGCAGTATTTT.

This chain links TRBV29-1 with TRBJ1-2; D uncertain. V was clipped by 7 bases and J by 2 bases, with 11 bases between them. The CDR3 runs 12 residues. The germline gives CDR1 SQVTM, CDR2 ANQGSEA. The CDR3, as DNA: TGCAGCGCCCAGGAGCAGAACTATGGCTACACCTTC. It specifies CSAQEQNYGYTF.

J is TRBJ1-5 and V is TRBV5-1; possible D gene TRBD1, 6 bases. Germline loops: CDR1 SGHRS, CDR2 YFSETQ. The V gene lost 1 base and the J gene lost 2 bases, with 10 bases spanning the gap. The CDR3 is made up of 15 amino acids. In DNA, the CDR3 is TGCGCCAGCAGCTTGAGAGCAGGGGGCAATCAGCCCCAGCATTTT. This sequence encodes CASSLRAGGNQPQHF.

The chain combines TRBV23-1 with TRBJ1-2, with TRBD1 matching 7 bases. TRBV23-1 is an ORF for which the function is uncertain. The CDR3 covers 15 residues. Trimming at V came to 4 bases and at J to 3 bases, leaving 8 bases not matched to a gene. The CDR3 is CASSRGQLRDYGYTF. CDR3 sequence (DNA): TGCGCCAGCAGTCGGGGACAGTTGAGGGACTATGGCTACACCTTC.